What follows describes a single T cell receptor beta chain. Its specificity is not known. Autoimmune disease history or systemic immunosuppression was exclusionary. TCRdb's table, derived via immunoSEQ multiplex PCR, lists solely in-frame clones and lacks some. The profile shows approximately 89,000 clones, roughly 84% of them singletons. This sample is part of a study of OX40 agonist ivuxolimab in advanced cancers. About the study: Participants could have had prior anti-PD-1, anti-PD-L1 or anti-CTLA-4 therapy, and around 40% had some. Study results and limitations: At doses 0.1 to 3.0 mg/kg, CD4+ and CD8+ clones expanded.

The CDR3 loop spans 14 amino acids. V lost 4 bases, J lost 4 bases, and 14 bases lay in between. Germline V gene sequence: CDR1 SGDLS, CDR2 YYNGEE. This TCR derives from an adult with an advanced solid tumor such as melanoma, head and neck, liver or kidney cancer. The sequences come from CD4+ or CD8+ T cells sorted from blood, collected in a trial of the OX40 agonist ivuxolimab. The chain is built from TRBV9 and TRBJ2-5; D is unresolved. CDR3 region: CASSPLRASETQYF. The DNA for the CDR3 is TGTGCCAGCAGCCCCCTCCGGGCCTCAGAGACCCAGTACTTC.